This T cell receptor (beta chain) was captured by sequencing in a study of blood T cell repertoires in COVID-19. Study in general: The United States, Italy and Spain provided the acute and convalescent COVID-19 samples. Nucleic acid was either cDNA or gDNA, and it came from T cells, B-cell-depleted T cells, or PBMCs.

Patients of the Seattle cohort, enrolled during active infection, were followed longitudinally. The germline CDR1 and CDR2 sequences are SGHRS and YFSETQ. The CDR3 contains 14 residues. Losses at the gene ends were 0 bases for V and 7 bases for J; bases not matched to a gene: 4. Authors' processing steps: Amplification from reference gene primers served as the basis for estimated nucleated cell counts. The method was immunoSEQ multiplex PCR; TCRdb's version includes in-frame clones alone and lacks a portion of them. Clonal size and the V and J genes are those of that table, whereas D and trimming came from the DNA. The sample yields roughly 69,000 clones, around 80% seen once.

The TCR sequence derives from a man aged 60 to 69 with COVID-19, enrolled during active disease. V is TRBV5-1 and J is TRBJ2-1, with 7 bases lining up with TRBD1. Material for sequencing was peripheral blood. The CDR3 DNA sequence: TGCGCCAGCAGCTTGGGACAGGGTTGGAATGAGCAGTTCTTC. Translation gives CASSLGQGWNEQFF.